This T cell receptor beta chain was observed in a study of T cell changes during pregnancy in multiple sclerosis. The CDR3 has 14 residues. Trimming left V 2 bases short and J 1 base short, with 8 bases between. Germline V gives CDR1 LGHNA, CDR2 YNFKEQ. This clone was observed a few times. Profiling relied on immunoSEQ multiplex PCR, and the TCRdb table lists in-frame clones only, not all of them. Here the sample spans 42,000 or so clones, around 93% being singletons. The sequence derives from a female donor with multiple sclerosis, enrolled in a pregnancy study. The gene calls are TRBV4-2 and TRBJ1-1; no firm D call. The material was CD8+ T cells from peripheral blood mononuclear cells, obtained in the third trimester of pregnancy. The CDR3 DNA reads TGTGCCAGCAGCCAAACTGAAGAGAACACTGAAGCTTTCTTT. Its protein product is CASSQTEENTEAFF.